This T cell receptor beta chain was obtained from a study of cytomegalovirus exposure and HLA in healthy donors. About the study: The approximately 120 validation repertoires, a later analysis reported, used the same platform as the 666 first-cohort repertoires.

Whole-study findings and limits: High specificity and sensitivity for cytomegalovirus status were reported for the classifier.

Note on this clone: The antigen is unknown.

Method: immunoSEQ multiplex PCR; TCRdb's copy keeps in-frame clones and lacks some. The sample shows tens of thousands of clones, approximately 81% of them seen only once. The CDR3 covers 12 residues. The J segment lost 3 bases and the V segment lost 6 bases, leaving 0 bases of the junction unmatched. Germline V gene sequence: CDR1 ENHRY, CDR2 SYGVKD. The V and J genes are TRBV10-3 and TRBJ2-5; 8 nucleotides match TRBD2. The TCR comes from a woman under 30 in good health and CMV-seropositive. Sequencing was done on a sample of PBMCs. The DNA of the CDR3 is TGTGCCATCAGCGGGGGGGAAGAGACCCAGTACTTC. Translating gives CAISGGEETQYF.